This T cell receptor beta chain comes out of a study of blood T cell repertoires in COVID-19 (dated by TCRdb to the early 2020s). Concerning the study at large: Recovered participants in ImmuneRACE Cohort 3 were defined by two consecutive negative NP/OP PCR tests, clearance by a healthcare professional, or resolution of symptoms. Samples came from the ongoing ImmuneRACE study (first 160 participants) plus 1,254 subjects from 6 global collaborators. Deeply sampled blood TCRbeta repertoires from subjects exposed to, actively infected with, or recovered from COVID-19 were included in the dataset. The prospective study material was composed of cDNA or gDNA derived from T cells, B-cell-depleted T cells, or PBMCs. Sample metadata almost always included a de-identified subject ID, COVID-19 status, age in years and sex. Where HLA class I and class II types were available, the types were taken from metadata supplied by the sample provider, not from assay-based typing. The collaborator samples originated in the United States, Italy and Spain and spanned the acute and convalescent phases of COVID-19. A freely available public database, intended as a resource for researchers studying the immune response to SARS-CoV-2, is where the repertoires were released. Broad study findings and their caveats: The amount of clinical and demographic metadata varied by source and participant and was provided uncurated.

Participants in the prospective study were aged roughly 18 to 89 years, lived in under 30 United States geographic areas, and enrolled through a virtual design. In the prospective study, participants were assigned to cohorts based on the clinical history participants reported in a screening survey and a study questionnaire. Mobile phlebotomists in the prospective study collected whole blood, serum and a nasopharyngeal or oropharyngeal swab from every participant. Participants in the prospective study had the option to provide additional blood draws and questionnaires over an approximately 2-month period. Before DNA extraction, prospective study blood samples were shipped either frozen or at room temperature. The CDR3 runs 15 residues from the cysteine to the phenylalanine. Left in the record is the CDR3 DNA by itself, 45 bases read in frame from the first base. CDR1 and CDR2, looked up from the germline V gene, are SGHTA and FQGTGA. For this chain, trimming is 4 bases at the V end and 4 bases at the J end, and the number of junction bases without a gene match is 4.

Only a few counts were recorded for this clone. Its antigen specificity is not known. No clone much larger than this one lies a single base away; base qualities are absent. TCRbeta CDR3 regions were amplified from genomic DNA using the immunoSEQ Assay, a bias-controlled multiplex PCR. The original pipeline was this. The number of nucleated cells in each sample was estimated by amplification of reference gene primers within the assay. Sequence reads were collapsed and filtered to measure the absolute abundance of every unique TCRbeta CDR3 rearrangement. Productive Simpson clonality was computed per sample as the square root of Simpson's diversity index over productive rearrangements. The source is immuneACCESS, and TCRdb retained only in-frame sequences with V and J called. Part of the clones is not carried over; for the studies checked, unresolved V genes explain less than half of this, and the remainder is unexplained. V, J and clone size are taken as reported in that table, and D and trimming were inferred from the DNA itself. Here the sample has about 150,000 clones; 79% occur a single time. Roughly 19% of the sample is held by the ten biggest clonotypes.

The sequencing sample was made of PBMCs or T cells enriched from blood (not recorded which). The chain is encoded by TRBV7-3 joined to TRBJ2-7; 13 of the junction bases match TRBD2. The receptor comes from a woman aged 70-85 years in a cohort exposed to, infected with or recovered from COVID-19 (not recorded which). CDR3 loop: CASSWGLAGSYEQYF. The nucleotides are TGTGCCAGCAGCTGGGGACTAGCGGGATCTTACGAGCAGTACTTC.